The T cell receptor (beta chain) described here comes from a study of blood T cell repertoires in COVID-19. Across the study: Sites in the United States, Italy and Spain provided acute and convalescent COVID-19 samples. The analysed material was cDNA or gDNA that came from T cells, B-cell-depleted T cells, or PBMCs.

Under the authors' procedure: Reference gene primer amplification gave estimated nucleated cell counts. TCRdb's table, derived via immunoSEQ multiplex PCR, lists solely in-frame clones and lacks some. D and trimming were read from the DNA, whereas the V and J calls and clone size are those reported in that table. The table shows about 170,000 clones, with roughly 80% occurring only once. The V gene end was trimmed by 3 bases and the J gene end by 2 bases; junction bases not matched to a gene: 4. Germline V gives CDR1 LNHDA, CDR2 SQIVND (reference sequence). There are 15 residues in the CDR3. The receptor was isolated from a woman older than 75 with acute or convalescent COVID-19. The rearrangement links TRBV19 to TRBJ1-2; 9 bases map to TRBD1. Sequenced material: peripheral blood. The CDR3: CASSIRQGGNYGYTF. Written as DNA, the CDR3 is TGTGCCAGTAGTATTCGACAGGGGGGAAACTATGGCTACACCTTC.